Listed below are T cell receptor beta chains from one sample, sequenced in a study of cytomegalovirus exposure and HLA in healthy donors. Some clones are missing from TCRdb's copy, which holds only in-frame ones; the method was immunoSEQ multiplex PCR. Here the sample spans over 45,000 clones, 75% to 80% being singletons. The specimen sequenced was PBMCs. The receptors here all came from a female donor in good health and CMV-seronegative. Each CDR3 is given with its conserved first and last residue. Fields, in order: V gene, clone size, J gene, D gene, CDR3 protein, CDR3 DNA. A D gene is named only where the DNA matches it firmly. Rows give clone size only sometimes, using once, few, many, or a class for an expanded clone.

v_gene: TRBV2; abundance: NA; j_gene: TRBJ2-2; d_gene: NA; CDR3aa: CASTSGKNTGELFF; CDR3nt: TGTGCCAGCACCAGCGGAAAAAACACCGGGGAGCTGTTTTTT
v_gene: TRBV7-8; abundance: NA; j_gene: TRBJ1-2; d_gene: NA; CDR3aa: CASSSSPFTGYGDGYTF; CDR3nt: TGTGCCAGCAGCTCCAGCCCCTTTACAGGGTATGGGGATGGCTACACCTTC
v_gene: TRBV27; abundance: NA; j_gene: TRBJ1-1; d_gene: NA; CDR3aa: CASSLWAEPMNTEAFF; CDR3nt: TGTGCCAGCAGTTTATGGGCTGAACCCATGAACACTGAAGCTTTCTTT
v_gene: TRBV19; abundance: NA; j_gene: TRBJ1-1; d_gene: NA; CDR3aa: CASSPLGRADRMNTEAFF; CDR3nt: TGTGCCAGTAGCCCACTCGGCCGGGCAGACAGAATGAACACTGAAGCTTTCTTT
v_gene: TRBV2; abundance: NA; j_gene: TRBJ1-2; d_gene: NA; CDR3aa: CASRTPGQTYGYTF; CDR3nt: TGTGCCAGCCGGACCCCGGGACAAACATATGGCTACACCTTC
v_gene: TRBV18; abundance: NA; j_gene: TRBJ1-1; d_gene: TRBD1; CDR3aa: CASSPQGVTNTEAFF; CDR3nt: TGTGCCAGCTCACCCCAGGGGGTGACGAACACTGAAGCTTTCTTT
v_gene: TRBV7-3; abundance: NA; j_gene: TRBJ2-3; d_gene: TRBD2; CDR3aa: CASSLVGLAGGLRDTQYF; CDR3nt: TGTGCCAGCAGCTTAGTGGGACTAGCGGGGGGGCTACGAGATACGCAGTATTTT
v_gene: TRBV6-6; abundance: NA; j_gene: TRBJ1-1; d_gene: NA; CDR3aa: CASSSTYGNTEAFF; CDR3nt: TGTGCCAGCAGTTCCACCTATGGGAACACTGAAGCTTTCTTT
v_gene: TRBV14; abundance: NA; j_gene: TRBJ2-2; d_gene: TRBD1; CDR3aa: CASSQEYYWELTGVTGELFF; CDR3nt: TGTGCCAGCAGCCAAGAATACTACTGGGAGTTGACAGGGGTCACCGGGGAGCTGTTTTTT
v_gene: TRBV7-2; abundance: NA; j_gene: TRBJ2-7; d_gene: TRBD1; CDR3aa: CASSLATGPSYEQYF; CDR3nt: TGTGCCAGCAGCTTAGCGACAGGGCCTTCCTACGAGCAGTACTTC
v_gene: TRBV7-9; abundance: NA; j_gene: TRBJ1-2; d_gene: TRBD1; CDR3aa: CASSLADRGSGYTF; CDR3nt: TGTGCCAGCAGCTTAGCGGACAGGGGCTCTGGCTACACCTTC
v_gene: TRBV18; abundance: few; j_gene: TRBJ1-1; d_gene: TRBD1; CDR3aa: CASSEGTGGIEAFF; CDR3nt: TGTGCCAGCTCAGAAGGGACAGGGGGGATTGAAGCTTTCTTT
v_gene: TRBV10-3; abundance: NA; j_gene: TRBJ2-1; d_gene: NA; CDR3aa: CAISEGTPWGGEQFF; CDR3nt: TGTGCCATCAGTGAAGGGACTCCCTGGGGAGGTGAGCAGTTCTTC
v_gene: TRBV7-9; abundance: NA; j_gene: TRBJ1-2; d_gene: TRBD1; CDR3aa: CASSLGTGAASNYGYTF; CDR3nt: TGTGCCAGCAGCTTAGGGACAGGGGCCGCTTCTAACTATGGCTACACCTTC
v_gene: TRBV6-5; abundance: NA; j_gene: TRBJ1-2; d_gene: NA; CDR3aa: CASSYGEPGGMDGYTF; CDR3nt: TGTGCCAGCAGTTACGGGGAGCCCGGGGGTATGGATGGCTACACCTTC
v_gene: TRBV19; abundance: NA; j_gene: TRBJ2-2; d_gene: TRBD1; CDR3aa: CASSVSGTGTGELFF; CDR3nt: TGTGCCAGTAGTGTCTCCGGGACAGGGACCGGGGAGCTGTTTTTT
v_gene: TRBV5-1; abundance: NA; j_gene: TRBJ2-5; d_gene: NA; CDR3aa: CASSLAEVQETQYF; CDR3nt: TGCGCCAGCAGCCTTGCGGAGGTGCAAGAGACCCAGTACTTC
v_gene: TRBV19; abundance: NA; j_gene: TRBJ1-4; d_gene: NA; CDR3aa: CASSPRVVNEKLFF; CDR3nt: TGTGCCAGTAGCCCTCGCGTTGTTAATGAAAAACTGTTTTTT
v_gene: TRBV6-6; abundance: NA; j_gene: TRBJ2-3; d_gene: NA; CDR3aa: CASRQGQPSTDTQYF; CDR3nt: TGTGCCAGCAGACAGGGCCAACCTAGCACAGATACGCAGTATTTT
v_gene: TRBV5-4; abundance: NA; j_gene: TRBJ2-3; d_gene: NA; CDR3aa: CASSQDREVSDTQYF; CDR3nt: TGTGCCAGCAGCCAAGACAGGGAGGTTTCAGATACGCAGTATTTT
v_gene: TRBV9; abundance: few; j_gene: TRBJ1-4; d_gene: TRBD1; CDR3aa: CASSETGSPNEKLFF; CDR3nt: TGTGCCAGCAGCGAGACAGGGAGCCCTAATGAAAAACTGTTTTTT
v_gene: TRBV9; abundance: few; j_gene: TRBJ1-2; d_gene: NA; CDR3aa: CASSGQVPGSYTF; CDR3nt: TGTGCCAGCAGCGGACAGGTCCCCGGGAGCTACACCTTC
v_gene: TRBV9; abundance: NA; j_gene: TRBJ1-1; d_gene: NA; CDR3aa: CASSVEPGMNTEAFF; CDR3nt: TGTGCCAGCAGCGTAGAGCCAGGGATGAACACTGAAGCTTTCTTT
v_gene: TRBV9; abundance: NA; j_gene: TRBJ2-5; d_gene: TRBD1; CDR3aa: CASSTRTGGVETQYF; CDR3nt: TGTGCCAGCAGCACTCGGACAGGGGGAGTAGAGACCCAGTACTTC
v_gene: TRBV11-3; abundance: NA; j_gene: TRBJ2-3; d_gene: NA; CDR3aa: CASSPRGGFTDTQYF; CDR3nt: TGTGCCAGCAGCCCGCGCGGGGGCTTCACAGATACGCAGTATTTT
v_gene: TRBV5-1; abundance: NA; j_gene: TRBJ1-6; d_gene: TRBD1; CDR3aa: CASSRDRNNSPLHF; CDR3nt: TGCGCCAGCAGCCGGGACAGAAATAATTCACCCCTCCACTTT
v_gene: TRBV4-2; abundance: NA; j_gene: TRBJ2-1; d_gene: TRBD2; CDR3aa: CASTSGGSRYNEQFF; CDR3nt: TGTGCCAGCACGAGCGGGGGCTCACGGTACAATGAGCAGTTCTTC
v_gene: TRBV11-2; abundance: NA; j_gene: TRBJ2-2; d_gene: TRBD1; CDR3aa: CASSLVDRAGELFF; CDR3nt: TGTGCCAGCAGCTTAGTTGACAGGGCCGGGGAGCTGTTTTTT
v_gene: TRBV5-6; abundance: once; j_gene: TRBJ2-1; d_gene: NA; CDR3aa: CASSLSPSSYNEQFF; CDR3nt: TGTGCCAGCAGCTTAAGCCCGTCCTCCTACAATGAGCAGTTCTTC
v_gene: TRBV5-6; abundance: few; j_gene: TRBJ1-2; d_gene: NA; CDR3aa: CASSLGQVGYGYTF; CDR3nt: TGTGCCAGCAGCTTGGGACAGGTGGGATATGGCTACACCTTC
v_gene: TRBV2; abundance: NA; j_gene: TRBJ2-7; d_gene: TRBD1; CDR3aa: CASKPGQGGFYEQYF; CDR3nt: TGTGCCAGCAAACCTGGACAGGGCGGCTTCTACGAGCAGTACTTC
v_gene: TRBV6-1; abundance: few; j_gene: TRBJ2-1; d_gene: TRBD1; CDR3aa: CASGPGGLQFF; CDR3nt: TGTGCCAGCGGACCAGGGGGATTGCAGTTCTTC
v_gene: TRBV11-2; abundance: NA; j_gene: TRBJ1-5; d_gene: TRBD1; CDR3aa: CASSFTGGGQPQHF; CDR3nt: TGTGCCAGCAGCTTCACAGGGGGCGGGCAGCCCCAGCATTTT
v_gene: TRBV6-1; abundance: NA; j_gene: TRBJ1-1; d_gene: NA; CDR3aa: CATLGGLNTEAFF; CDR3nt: TGTGCCACCCTGGGAGGCCTGAACACTGAAGCTTTCTTT
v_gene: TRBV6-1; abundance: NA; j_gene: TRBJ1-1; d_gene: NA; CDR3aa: CASRSGLNTEAFF; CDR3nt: TGTGCCAGCCGTTCGGGATTGAACACTGAAGCTTTCTTT
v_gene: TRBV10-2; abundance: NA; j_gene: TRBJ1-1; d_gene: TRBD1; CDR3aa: CASSLTGSTEAFF; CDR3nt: TGCGCCAGCAGTCTGACAGGGAGCACTGAAGCTTTCTTT
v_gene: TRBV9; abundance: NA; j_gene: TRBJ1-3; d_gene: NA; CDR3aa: CASSPHPDRGGTIYF; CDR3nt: TGTGCCAGCAGCCCCCACCCGGACCGCGGAGGCACCATATATTTT
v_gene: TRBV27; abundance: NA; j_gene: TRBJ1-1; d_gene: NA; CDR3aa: CASSSKPNSNPNTEAFF; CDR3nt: TGTGCCAGCAGTTCCAAGCCCAACAGCAACCCCAACACTGAAGCTTTCTTT
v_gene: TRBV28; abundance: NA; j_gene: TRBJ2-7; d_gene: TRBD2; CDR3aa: CASSFRTSGHYEQYF; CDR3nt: TGTGCCAGCAGTTTCCGGACTAGCGGACACTACGAGCAGTACTTC
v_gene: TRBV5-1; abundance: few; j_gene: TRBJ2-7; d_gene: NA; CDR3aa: CASSLDRQDPTYEQYF; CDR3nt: TGCGCCAGCAGCTTGGATAGACAGGATCCCACCTACGAGCAGTACTTC
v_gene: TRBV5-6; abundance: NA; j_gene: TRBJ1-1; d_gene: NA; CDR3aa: CASSPGTTMNTEAFF; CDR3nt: TGTGCCAGCAGCCCTGGGACAACCATGAACACTGAAGCTTTCTTT
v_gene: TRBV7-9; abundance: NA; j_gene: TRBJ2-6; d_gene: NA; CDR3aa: CSSTFLQGSGANVLTF; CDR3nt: TGTTCCAGCACATTTTTACAGGGCTCTGGGGCCAACGTCCTGACTTTC
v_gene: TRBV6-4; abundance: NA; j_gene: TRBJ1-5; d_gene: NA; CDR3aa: CASSDLSPDQPQHF; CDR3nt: TGTGCCAGCAGTGACTTGAGCCCCGATCAGCCCCAGCATTTT
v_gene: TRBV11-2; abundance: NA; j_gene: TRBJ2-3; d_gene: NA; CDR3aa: CASSSSDTQYF; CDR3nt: TGTGCCAGCAGCTCCAGTGATACGCAGTATTTT
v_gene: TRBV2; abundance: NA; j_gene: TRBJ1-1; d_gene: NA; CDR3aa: CASRKQVEAFF; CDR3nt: TGTGCCAGCCGGAAACAGGTAGAAGCTTTCTTT
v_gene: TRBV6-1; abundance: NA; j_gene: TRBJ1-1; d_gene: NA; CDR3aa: CASMEGVWTEAFF; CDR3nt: TGTGCCAGCATGGAGGGCGTATGGACTGAAGCTTTCTTT
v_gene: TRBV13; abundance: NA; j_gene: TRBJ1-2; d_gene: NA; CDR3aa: CASSLGPPRTQTNYGYTF; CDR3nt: TGTGCCAGCAGCTTAGGCCCACCAAGGACACAAACTAACTATGGCTACACCTTC
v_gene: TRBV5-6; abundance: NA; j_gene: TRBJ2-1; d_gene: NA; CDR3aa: CASSLVDVDEQFF; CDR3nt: TGTGCCAGCAGCTTGGTAGATGTAGATGAGCAGTTCTTC
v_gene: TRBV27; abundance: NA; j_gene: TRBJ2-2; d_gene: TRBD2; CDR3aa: CASSDRGGVPGELFF; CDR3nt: TGTGCCAGCAGTGATCGGGGGGGGGTACCCGGGGAGCTGTTTTTT
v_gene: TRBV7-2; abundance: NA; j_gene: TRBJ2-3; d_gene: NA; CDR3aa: CASSLGLTTDTQYF; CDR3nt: TGTGCCAGCAGCTTAGGACTTACGACAGATACGCAGTATTTT
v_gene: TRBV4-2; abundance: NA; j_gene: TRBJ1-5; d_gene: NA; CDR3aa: CASSQGQYSNQPQHF; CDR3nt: TGTGCCAGCAGCCAAGGACAGTATAGCAATCAGCCCCAGCATTTT
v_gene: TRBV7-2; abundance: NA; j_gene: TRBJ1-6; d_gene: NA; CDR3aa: CASTQRDINSPLHF; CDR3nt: TGTGCCAGCACTCAACGGGACATTAATTCACCCCTCCACTTT
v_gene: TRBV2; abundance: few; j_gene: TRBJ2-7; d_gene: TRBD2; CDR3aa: CASTGASGTYEQYF; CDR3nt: TGTGCCAGCACTGGAGCTAGCGGTACCTACGAGCAGTACTTC
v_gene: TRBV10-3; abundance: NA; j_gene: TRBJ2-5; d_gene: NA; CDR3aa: CAISPNSGAYGETQYF; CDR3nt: TGTGCCATCAGTCCCAATTCAGGGGCGTATGGGGAGACCCAGTACTTC